Below are 25 T cell receptor beta chains sequenced from a single sample in a study of PD-1 blockade in classical Hodgkin lymphoma. Relapse after autologous stem cell transplantation occurred in every patient, and brentuximab vedotin exposure varied. Measured with immunoSEQ multiplex PCR; TCRdb has only the in-frame clones, and not every one. This table holds around 65,000 clones, around 87% found once. The sequencing used peripheral blood mononuclear cells (PBMCs), collected at baseline. Receptors were obtained from a human donor with classical Hodgkin lymphoma.

The rearrangement links TRBV19 to TRBJ2-3; 9 bases line up with TRBD1. V gave up 3 bases and J gave up 4 bases; unmatched junction bases: 2. The CDR3 runs to 14 residues. Germline loops: CDR1 LNHDA, CDR2 SQIVND (reference sequence). Here the CDR3 DNA reads TGTGCCAGTAGTATGGGACAGGGCCCAGATACGCAGTATTTT. Translation gives CASSMGQGPDTQYF.

The V gene is TRBV11-2, the J gene TRBJ1-2, with D uncertain. V was shortened by 6 bases and J by 9 bases, with 20 bases between the two germline ends. This CDR3 is 14 amino acids long. CDR1 is SGHAT, CDR2 FQNNGV, per germline. The CDR3: CASSSIGGLGSYTF. CDR3 nucleotides: TGTGCCAGCAGTTCCATTGGAGGGCTGGGTAGCTACACCTTC.

The chain joins TRBV6-6 to TRBJ2-7; unclear D gene. The V gene's germline CDR1 is MNHNY and CDR2 SVGAGI (reference sequence). The CDR3 length is 11 residues. V lost 6 bases, J lost 4 bases, and 7 bases lay in between. This CDR3 reads CASRQGYEQYF. In DNA form, the CDR3 reads TGTGCCAGCAGGCAAGGATACGAGCAGTACTTC.

This clone turned up a few times. The chain recombines TRBV30 with TRBJ1-1; D is unresolved. Trimming left V 1 base short and J 1 base short, with 10 bases between. This CDR3 spans 14 amino acids. Germline V gene lookup returns CDR1 GTSNPN and CDR2 SVGIG (reference sequence). The CDR3 loop is CAWSGGIGNTEAFF. In nucleotides, the CDR3 is TGTGCCTGGAGTGGGGGAATTGGGAACACTGAAGCTTTCTTT.

The gene calls are TRBV5-1 and TRBJ1-2; no definite D call. Trimming removed 1 base at V and 2 bases at J, with 9 bases between. The CDR3 is 14 residues long. CDR1 and CDR2 (germline): SGHRS, YFSETQ. The CDR3 bases are TGCGCCAGCAGCTTGCTCGGACCGAACTATGGCTACACCTTC. It codes for CASSLLGPNYGYTF.

The chain recombines TRBV2 with TRBJ2-5; D remains unclear. The ends were cut back, 4 bases at V and 1 base at J, with 10 bases in the middle. Looked up from germline, CDR1 is SNHLY and CDR2 is FYNNEI. The CDR3 consists of 14 residues. The CDR3 sequence is CASSVGSFQETQYF. In nucleotides, the CDR3 is TGTGCCAGCAGTGTAGGTTCGTTCCAAGAGACCCAGTACTTC.

The chain recombines TRBV6-4 with TRBJ1-6, with TRBD1 identical over 7 bases. This CDR3 is built from 15 residues. Germline lookup yields CDR1 MRHNA and CDR2 SNTAGT. V lost 5 bases to trimming and J lost 8 bases; unmatched junction nucleotides: 9. Here the CDR3 DNA reads TGTGCCAGCAGTATACGGGGGACAGCTGATTCACCCCTCCACTTT. Translation: CASSIRGTADSPLHF.

The rearrangement joins TRBV12-2 to TRBJ1-5; the table assigns TRBD1, which was not confirmed against the DNA. TRBV12-2 is flagged as a pseudogene. There are 14 residues in the CDR3. The CDR3 loop is CASRRTGKEQPQHF. The CDR3 bases are TGTGCAAGTCGCCGAACAGGGAAGGAGCAGCCCCAGCATTTT.

The chain recombines TRBV19 with TRBJ1-3; the D is unclear. Germline CDR1 LNHDA, CDR2 SQIVND (reference sequence). V was trimmed by 0 bases and J by 0 bases, leaving 6 bases between them. CDR3 length: 15 amino acids. CDR3 protein: CASSIDVSSGNTIYF. The CDR3 DNA sequence: TGTGCCAGTAGTATAGACGTCTCCTCTGGAAACACCATATATTTT.

This chain links TRBV19 with TRBJ2-3; 7 bases map to TRBD1. Germline V gene sequence: CDR1 LNHDA, CDR2 SQIVND (reference sequence). The CDR3 extends over 16 amino acids. The junction had 14 bases not matched to a gene; V was cut back by 6 bases and J by 5 bases. The CDR3 nucleotides are TGTGCCAGTAGCCCACCCCGGGACAGCATTATAGATACGCAGTATTTT. It yields the protein CASSPPRDSIIDTQYF. The full variable domain, with the rest looked up from reference TRBV19 and TRBJ2-3, is DGGITQSPKYLFRKEGQNVTLSCEQNLNHDAMYWYRQDPGQGLRLIYYSQIVNDFQKGDIAEGYSVSREKKESFPLTVTSAQKNPTAFYLCASSPPRDSIIDTQYFGPGTRLTVL.

This clone has a single count. The CDR3 nucleotides read TGTGCCAGCAGCTTGGATGTAGGCAGATACGAGCAGTACTTC. This translates into CASSLDVGRYEQYF. The chain employs TRBV5-4 and TRBJ2-7; D is unresolved. Looked up from germline, CDR1 is SGHNT and CDR2 is YYREEE (reference sequence). Trimming shortened V by 0 bases and J by 4 bases, and 11 bases separated the two germline ends. This CDR3 contains 14 residues.

This chain links TRBV6-6 with TRBJ2-1; 8 bases fit TRBD2. CDR1 and CDR2 (germline): MNHNY, SVGAGI (reference sequence). The V and J ends lost 5 bases and 4 bases, in that order; junction bases with no gene match: 10. The CDR3 length is 16 residues. The CDR3: CASSLLAGPKYNEQFF. The CDR3 region has the DNA TGTGCCAGCAGTCTATTAGCGGGGCCAAAATACAATGAGCAGTTCTTC.

A few counts support this clone. The rearrangement links TRBV10-3 to TRBJ1-2; 7 bases match TRBD1. Germline CDR1 is ENHRY and CDR2 is SYGVKD. With 2 bases clipped from V and 5 bases from J, the junction kept 2 bases outside the gene matches. CDR3 length: 13 residues. This chain's CDR3 is CAISETGQYGYTF. The CDR3 nucleotides are TGTGCCATCAGTGAGACGGGACAGTATGGCTACACCTTC.

The V call is TRBV29-1, the J call TRBJ1-2, with TRBD1 matching 7 bases. The CDR3 covers 16 residues. Germline V CDR1 and CDR2: SQVTM, ANQGSEA. Trimming at V came to 6 bases and at J to 2 bases, leaving 15 bases not matched to a gene. Here the CDR3 reads CSVIEGSGTANYGYTF. The CDR3 nucleotides read TGCAGCGTCATCGAAGGCTCCGGGACAGCAAACTATGGCTACACCTTC.

The chain combines TRBV6-5 with TRBJ1-2; 7 bases are shared with TRBD1. Germline CDR1 MNHEY, CDR2 SVGAGI. Trimming cost V 6 bases and J 4 bases; bases outside gene matches: 11. The CDR3 contains 15 residues. In DNA form, the CDR3 reads TGTGCCAGCAGAAACCGGGACAGTGTTATCTATGGCTACACCTTC. Protein sequence: CASRNRDSVIYGYTF.

The chain has TRBV2 and TRBJ1-4, with 7 bases matching TRBD1. The CDR3 is 17 amino acids. The germline V gene has CDR1 SNHLY and CDR2 FYNNEI. V trimming: 5 bases; J trimming: 8 bases; junction bases outside the gene matches: 17. The CDR3 loop is CASSPRDVNRGREKLFF. The CDR3 nucleotides are TGTGCCAGCAGTCCAAGAGACGTTAACAGGGGAAGGGAAAAACTGTTTTTT.

This clone was recorded once. This chain uses TRBV6-5 with TRBJ2-2; 10 nucleotides agree with TRBD1. The germline gives CDR1 MNHEY, CDR2 SVGAGI. V lost 5 bases and J lost 5; bases outside the gene matches: 2. CDR3 length equals 14 residues. The CDR3 loop is CASSDRGQTGELFF. The CDR3 bases are TGTGCCAGCAGTGACAGGGGGCAGACCGGGGAGCTGTTTTTT.

The V gene is TRBV6-6, the J gene TRBJ1-2; D is perhaps TRBD1 (6 bases). The CDR3 is made up of 15 amino acids. Trimming stripped 6 bases from V and 2 bases from J, with 16 bases between. Per germline, CDR1 MNHNY and CDR2 SVGAGI (reference sequence). The CDR3 sequence: CASSRIRGANYGYTF. Written as DNA, the CDR3 is TGTGCCAGCAGCCGCATTCGGGGGGCCAACTATGGCTACACCTTC.

This chain connects TRBV2 to TRBJ2-2, with D uncertain. Trimming cost V 3 bases and J 3 bases, with 11 bases left between them. The CDR3 totals 15 residues. Germline loops: CDR1 SNHLY, CDR2 FYNNEI. The DNA for the CDR3 is TGTGCCAGCAGTGACTGGGTAGGAGACACCGGGGAGCTGTTTTTT. Protein sequence: CASSDWVGDTGELFF.

V usage is TRBV6-1 and J usage is TRBJ1-2; no reliable D call. CDR1 and CDR2 from the germline V gene are MNHNS and SASEGT. The V gene lost 2 bases and the J gene lost 4 bases, with 11 bases spanning the gap. This CDR3 contains 14 residues. The CDR3 spells CASSEPLMLYGYTF. In nucleotides, the CDR3 is TGTGCCAGCAGTGAACCACTAATGCTCTATGGCTACACCTTC.

The rearrangement links TRBV13 to TRBJ2-1; D is uncertain. Germline CDR1 is PRHDT and CDR2 is FYEKMQ (reference sequence). This CDR3 has 13 amino acids. V lost 3 bases to trimming and J lost 1 base, with 4 bases between them. The CDR3 sequence is CASSLESYNEQFF. The DNA for the CDR3 is TGTGCCAGCAGCTTGGAATCCTACAATGAGCAGTTCTTC.

The V gene is TRBV7-8, the J gene TRBJ2-7, with D possibly matching TRBD1 (6 bases). With 3 bases removed from V and 4 bases from J, the gap between germline ends came to 10 bases. There are 13 residues in the CDR3. The germline gives CDR1 SGHVS, CDR2 FQNEAQ. The chain's CDR3 is CASSLTGQYEQYF. The CDR3 DNA is TGTGCCAGCAGCTTGACAGGCCAGTACGAGCAGTACTTC.

The rearrangement links TRBV27 to TRBJ1-1; the D gene is possibly TRBD1 (5 bases). The germline gives CDR1 MNHEY, CDR2 SMNVEV (reference sequence). The CDR3 is made up of 13 amino acids. V was shortened by 5 bases and J by 8 bases, with 15 bases between the two germline ends. In nucleotides, the CDR3 is TGTGCCAGCAGTCCATACCCCGGGACCGAAGCTTTCTTT. It specifies CASSPYPGTEAFF.

The chain is built from TRBV25-1 and TRBJ2-2, with D uncertain. Germline assignment: CDR1 MGHDK and CDR2 SYGVNS. Trimming took off 3 bases at V and 0 bases at J, with 8 bases between the two ends. The CDR3 has 15 residues. The CDR3 reads CASSDLQSNTGELFF. In DNA, the CDR3 is TGTGCCAGCAGTGATTTACAGTCGAACACCGGGGAGCTGTTTTTT.

The genes are TRBV5-1 and TRBJ1-2, with D possibly being TRBD1 (5 bases). This CDR3 is built from 12 residues. CDR1 SGHRS and CDR2 YFSETQ come from the germline V gene. Trimming cost V 0 bases and J 6 bases, with 6 bases left between them. The CDR3 sequence is CASSLEGDGYTF. Written as DNA, the CDR3 is TGCGCCAGCAGCTTGGAAGGGGATGGCTACACCTTC.